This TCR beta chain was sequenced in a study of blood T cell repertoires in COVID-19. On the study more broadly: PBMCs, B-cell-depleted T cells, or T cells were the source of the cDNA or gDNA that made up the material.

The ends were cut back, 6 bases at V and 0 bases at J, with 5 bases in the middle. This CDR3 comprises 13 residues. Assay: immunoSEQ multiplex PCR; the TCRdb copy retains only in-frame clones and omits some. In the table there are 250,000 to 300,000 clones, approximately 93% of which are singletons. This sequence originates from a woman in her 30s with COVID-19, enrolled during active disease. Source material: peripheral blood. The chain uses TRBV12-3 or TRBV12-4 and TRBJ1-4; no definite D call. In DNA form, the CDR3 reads TGTGCCAGCAGGGCAGCAACTAATGAAAAACTGTTTTTT. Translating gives CASRAATNEKLFF.